This T cell receptor beta chain was identified during a study of a mutant IDH1 vaccine in newly diagnosed glioma. As to this clone: The antigen is not known.

The time point is: week 23, last vaccination. The vaccine gave 300 ug of a 20-mer mutant IDH1 peptide subcutaneously per dose. Donor diagnoses consisted of new WHO grade 3 or 4 IDH1-mutant, ATRX-lost astrocytomas. CDR1 and CDR2 from the germline V gene are MNHNS and SASEGT. The CDR3 has 16 amino acids. Trimming stripped 2 bases from V and 0 bases from J, with 8 bases between. The method was immunoSEQ multiplex PCR; TCRdb's version includes in-frame clones alone and lacks a portion of them. The sample includes about 65,000 clones, roughly 81% of them seen just once. Sequencing was performed on PBMCs, taken from a glioma patient whose treatment included an IDH1 peptide vaccine. The chain is built from TRBV6-1 and TRBJ2-6; TRBD1 is a possible D gene (5 bases). This clonotype was obtained from a young man with glioma. CDR3 sequence (DNA): TGTGCCAGCAGTGAACTAGACAGCTCTGGGGCCAACGTCCTGACTTTC. This translates into CASSELDSSGANVLTF.